Below are 11 T cell receptor beta chains sequenced from a single sample in a study of blood T cell repertoires in COVID-19. The repertoire was sequenced with immunoSEQ multiplex PCR; TCRdb's copy has only in-frame clones and lacks some. The table shows approximately 300,000 clones, with more than 75% occurring only once. Sequences were obtained from peripheral blood. Source of these receptors: a woman in her forties or fifties with acute or convalescent COVID-19.

This clone occurred once. The chain couples TRBV7-2 to TRBJ2-2; 7 nucleotides match TRBD1. CDR3 length: 16 residues. V was clipped by 2 bases and J by 2 bases; unmatched bases: 5. From germline, CDR1 is SGHTA and CDR2 FQGNSA. For the CDR3, the DNA is TGTGCCAGCAGCTTATTTAGACAGGGCAACACCGGGGAGCTGTTTTTT. Its translation: CASSLFRQGNTGELFF.

The V gene is TRBV20-1, the J gene TRBJ1-5; D might be TRBD1 (6 bases). Trimming took off 3 bases at V and 8 bases at J, with 11 bases between the two ends. This CDR3 spans 12 amino acids. CDR1 is DFQATT and CDR2 is SNEGSKA in the germline V gene (reference sequence). The CDR3 loop reads CSASSSGEPQHF. The CDR3 bases are TGCAGTGCTAGTTCTTCAGGGGAGCCCCAGCATTTT.

This chain connects TRBV7-3 to TRBJ2-1; D is possibly TRBD1 (6 bases). V was pared by 5 bases and J by 1 base, with 9 bases between. Per the germline V gene, CDR1 is SGHTA and CDR2 is FQGTGA. This CDR3 has 14 amino acids. The CDR3 loop reads CASSHQGSYNEQFF. The CDR3 DNA reads as TGTGCCAGCAGCCACCAGGGGTCCTACAATGAGCAGTTCTTC.

This clone occurred once. CDR3 DNA sequence: TGCAGCGTTGAGGGTTGGGGCAGGGGGTTCCCTGGCTACACCTTC. Residues: CSVEGWGRGFPGYTF. The J gene is TRBJ1-2, the V gene TRBV29-1; 7 nucleotides line up with TRBD1. This CDR3 spans 15 amino acids. After removal of 3 bases from V and 7 bases from J, the junction contained 14 bases not matched to a gene. Germline-derived CDR1 and CDR2 are SQVTM and ANQGSEA.

CDR3 coding DNA: TGCAGCGTTGCCCGAGACAGGGACGGGGAGCTGTTTTTT. Translating gives CSVARDRDGELFF. This sequence joins TRBV29-1 and TRBJ2-2; TRBD1 agrees at 7 bases. This CDR3 is 13 amino acids long. Germline V gene data show CDR1 as SQVTM and CDR2 as ANQGSEA. V lost 4 bases, J lost 7 bases, and 6 bases stayed unmatched.

This clone was picked up one time. CDR3 coding DNA: TGTGCCAGCAGTTATGGGACAGGATGGGGAGCTTTCTTT. Residues: CASSYGTGWGAFF. The chain couples TRBV28 to TRBJ1-1, with 8 bases aligning to TRBD1. Per germline, CDR1 MDHEN and CDR2 SYDVKM. The V segment lost 4 bases and the J segment 10 bases; nucleotides outside the gene matches: 8. The length of the CDR3 is 13 residues.

The rearrangement uses TRBV19 and TRBJ1-1; the D gene is possibly TRBD1 (6 bases). Trimming removed 5 bases from V and 3 bases from J, with 13 bases in between. Per germline, CDR1 LNHDA and CDR2 SQIVND (reference sequence). This CDR3 region has 14 residues. DNA of the CDR3: TGTGCCAGTAGTCCGCTGGGGGGGCACACTGAAGCTTTCTTT. It translates to CASSPLGGHTEAFF.

The chain recombines TRBV27 with TRBJ2-3; D is uncertain. V was shortened by 2 bases and J by 2 bases, with 11 bases between the two germline ends. The CDR3 sequence is 15 residues long. Germline CDR1 is MNHEY and CDR2 is SMNVEV (reference sequence). CDR3 sequence reads: CASSLRRASTDTQYF. CDR3 in DNA: TGTGCCAGCAGTTTACGTAGAGCGTCCACAGATACGCAGTATTTT.

This clone was seen more than once but under ten times. The V and J genes are TRBV5-1 and TRBJ1-1, with 8 positions matching TRBD1. Per the germline V gene, CDR1 is SGHRS and CDR2 is YFSETQ. The junction had 12 bases not matched to a gene; V was cut back by 4 bases and J by 7 bases. The CDR3 sequence is 15 residues long. The CDR3 DNA follows: TGCGCCAGCAGCGGGACGCAGGGGGCCTGGGGTGAAGCTTTCTTT. Translated: CASSGTQGAWGEAFF.

The table lists this clone with a count of one. CDR3 amino acids: CASTLTPLAGASDTQYF. CDR3 in DNA: TGTGCCAGTACCCTTACCCCCCTAGCGGGGGCCTCAGATACGCAGTATTTT. This chain connects TRBV19 to TRBJ2-3; 10 nucleotides align to TRBD2. The germline CDR1 and CDR2 sequences are LNHDA and SQIVND (reference sequence). The CDR3 runs 17 residues. V trimming: 7 bases; J trimming: 4 bases; junction bases outside the gene matches: 14. The whole variable domain, filled in from reference TRBV19 and TRBJ2-3, reads DGGITQSPKYLFRKEGQNVTLSCEQNLNHDAMYWYRQDPGQGLRLIYYSQIVNDFQKGDIAEGYSVSREKKESFPLTVTSAQKNPTAFYLCASTLTPLAGASDTQYFGPGTRLTVL.

V is TRBV19 and J is TRBJ1-5, with 12 bases lining up with TRBD1. CDR3 size: 15 residues. V shed 5 bases, J shed 6 bases, and the junction held 5 bases outside the gene matches. Per germline, CDR1 LNHDA and CDR2 SQIVND (reference sequence). As DNA, the CDR3 is TGTGCCAGTAGTCCGGGACAGGGGGCGACTCAGCCCCAGCATTTT. Amino acid sequence: CASSPGQGATQPQHF. Full variable domain (missing parts from reference TRBV19 and TRBJ1-5): DGGITQSPKYLFRKEGQNVTLSCEQNLNHDAMYWYRQDPGQGLRLIYYSQIVNDFQKGDIAEGYSVSREKKESFPLTVTSAQKNPTAFYLCASSPGQGATQPQHFGDGTRLSIL.